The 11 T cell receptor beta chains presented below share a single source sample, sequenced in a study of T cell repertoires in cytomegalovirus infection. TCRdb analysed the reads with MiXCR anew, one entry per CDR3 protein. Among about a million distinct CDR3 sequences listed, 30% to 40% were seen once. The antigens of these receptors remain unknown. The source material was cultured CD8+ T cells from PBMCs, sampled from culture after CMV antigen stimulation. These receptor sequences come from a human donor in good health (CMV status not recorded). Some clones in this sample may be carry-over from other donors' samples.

CDR3 residues: CASSAGTYSYEQYF. CDR3 DNA: TGTGCCAGCTCAGCCGGGACTTACTCCTACGAGCAGTACTTC. The rearrangement uses TRBV18 and TRBJ2-7; a weak D match, TRBD2 (6 bases). CDR1 and CDR2 (germline): KGHSH, LQKENI. This CDR3 is built from 14 residues. Trimming removed 5 bases at V and 0 bases at J, with 11 bases between.

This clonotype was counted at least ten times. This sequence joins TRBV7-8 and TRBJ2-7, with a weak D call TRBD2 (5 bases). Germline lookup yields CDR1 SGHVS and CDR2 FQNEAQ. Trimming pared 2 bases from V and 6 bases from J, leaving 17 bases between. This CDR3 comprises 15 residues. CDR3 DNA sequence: TGTGCCAGCAGCTTATCCCGCCAGGACTTCCGCGAGCAGTACGTC. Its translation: CASSLSRQDFREQYV.

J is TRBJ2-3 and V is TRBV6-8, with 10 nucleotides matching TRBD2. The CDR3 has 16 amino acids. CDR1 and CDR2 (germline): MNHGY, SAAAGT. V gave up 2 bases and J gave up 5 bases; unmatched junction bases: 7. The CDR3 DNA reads TGTGCCAGCAGTTACCCTTCCCTAGCGGGGGAAGATACGCAGTATTTT. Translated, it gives CASSYPSLAGEDTQYF.

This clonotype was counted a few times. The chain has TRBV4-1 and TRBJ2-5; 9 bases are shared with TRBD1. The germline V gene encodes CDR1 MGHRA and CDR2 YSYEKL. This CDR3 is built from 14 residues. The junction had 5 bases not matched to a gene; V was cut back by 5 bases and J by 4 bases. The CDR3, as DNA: TGCGCCAGCAGCGAAGGGACAGGGCGAGAGACCCAGTACTTC. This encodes CASSEGTGRETQYF.

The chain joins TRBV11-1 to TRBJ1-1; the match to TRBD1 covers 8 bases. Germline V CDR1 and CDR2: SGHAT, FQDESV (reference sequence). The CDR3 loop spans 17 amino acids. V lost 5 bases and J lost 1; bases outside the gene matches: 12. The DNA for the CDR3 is TGTGCCAGCAGCCTCAGGGGGCGGACGGGGAAGAACACTGAAGCTTTCTTT. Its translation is CASSLRGRTGKNTEAFF.

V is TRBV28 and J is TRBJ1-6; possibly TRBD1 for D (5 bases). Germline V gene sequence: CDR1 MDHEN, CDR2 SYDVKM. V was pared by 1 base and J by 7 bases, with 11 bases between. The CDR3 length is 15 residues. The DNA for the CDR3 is TGTGCCAGCAGTTTATCCTATCGGACAAATTCACCCCTCCACTTT. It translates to CASSLSYRTNSPLHF.

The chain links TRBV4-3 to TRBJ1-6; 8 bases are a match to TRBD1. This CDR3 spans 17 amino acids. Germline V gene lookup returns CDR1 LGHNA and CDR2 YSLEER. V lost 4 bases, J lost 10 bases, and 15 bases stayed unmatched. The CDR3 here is CASSPQAGRGQGSPLHF. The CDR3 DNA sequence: TGCGCCAGCAGCCCCCAGGCTGGCAGGGGGCAGGGATCACCCCTCCACTTT.

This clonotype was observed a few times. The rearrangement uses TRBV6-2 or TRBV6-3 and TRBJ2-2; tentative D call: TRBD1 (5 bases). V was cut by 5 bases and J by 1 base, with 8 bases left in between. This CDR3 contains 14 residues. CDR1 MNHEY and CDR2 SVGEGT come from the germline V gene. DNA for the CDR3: TGTGCCAGCAGTGGGGCGAGGAACACCGGGGAGCTGTTTTTT. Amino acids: CASSGARNTGELFF.

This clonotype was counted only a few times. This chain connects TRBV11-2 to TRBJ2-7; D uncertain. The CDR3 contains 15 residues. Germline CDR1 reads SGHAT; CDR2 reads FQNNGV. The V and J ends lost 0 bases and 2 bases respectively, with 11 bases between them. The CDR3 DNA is TGTGCCAGCAGCTTAGATCGGGTCAGAGCCTACGAGCAGTACTTC. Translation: CASSLDRVRAYEQYF.

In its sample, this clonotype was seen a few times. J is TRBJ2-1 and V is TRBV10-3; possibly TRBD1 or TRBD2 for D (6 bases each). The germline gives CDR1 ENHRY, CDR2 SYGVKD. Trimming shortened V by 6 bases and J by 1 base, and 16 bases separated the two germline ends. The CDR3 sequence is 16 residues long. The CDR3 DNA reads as TGTGCCATCAGCGCCGTTGGGGGGCAGTCCTACAATGAGCAGTTCTTC. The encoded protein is CAISAVGGQSYNEQFF.

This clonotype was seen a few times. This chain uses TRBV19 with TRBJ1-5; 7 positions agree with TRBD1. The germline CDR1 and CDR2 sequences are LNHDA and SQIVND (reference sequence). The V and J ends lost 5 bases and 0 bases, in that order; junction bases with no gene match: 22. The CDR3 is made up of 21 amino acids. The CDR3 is CASSALKGYDRDHYSNQPQHF. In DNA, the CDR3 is TGTGCCAGTAGTGCACTTAAGGGGTACGACAGGGACCATTATAGCAATCAGCCCCAGCATTTT.